A selection of T cell receptor beta chains follows, all from one sample in a study of tissue T cells after allogeneic stem cell transplantation. The table came from immunoSEQ multiplex PCR; TCRdb's copy has only in-frame clones and leaves some out. The table lists fewer than 3,000 clones, roughly three fifths of them singletons. The specimen was duodenal tissue, collected at autopsy. The receptor set was obtained from a male patient of 60 years or more with steroid-refractory graft-versus-host disease after an allogeneic stem cell transplant. The graft donor may account for some of the T cells. Each CDR3 is given with its conserved first and last residue. Fields, in order: CDR3 length, D gene, J gene, clone size, V gene, CDR3 protein, CDR3 DNA. The D gene is left open where the match is weak. Clone size appears in some rows only: once, few, many, or a class for an expanded clone.

>14|NA|TRBJ1-5|NA|TRBV6-5
CASSYDRTHQPQHF
TGTGCCAGCAGTTACGACAGGACGCATCAGCCCCAGCATTTT
>15|TRBD2|TRBJ2-7|few|TRBV10-3
CAISLTSGSSYEQYF
TGTGCCATCAGCTTGACTAGCGGCAGCTCCTACGAGCAGTACTTC
>16|TRBD1|TRBJ2-1|NA|TRBV18
CASSPTYRTGSGEQFF
TGTGCCAGCTCACCCACGTACCGGACAGGGTCGGGTGAGCAGTTCTTC
>16|NA|TRBJ1-1|NA|TRBV5-1
CASSPHAGPRNTEAFF
TGCGCCAGCAGCCCCCACGCTGGGCCAAGGAACACTGAAGCTTTCTTT
>16|NA|TRBJ2-3|once|TRBV6-1
CASSEVGGALTDTQYF
TGTGCCAGCAGTGAAGTAGGGGGGGCGCTTACAGATACGCAGTATTTT
>16|NA|TRBJ1-1|large|TRBV7-2
CASSFISVVISASAFF
TGTGCCAGCAGCTTCATTTCCGTGGTTATCAGCGCCAGTGCTTTCTTT
>17|NA|TRBJ1-3|NA|TRBV3-1/TRBV3-2
CASSPYVPGATQNTIYF
TGTGCCAGCAGCCCTTACGTACCCGGTGCAACCCAAAACACCATATATTTT
>16|TRBD2|TRBJ2-1|NA|TRBV4-2
CASSALLASGGYEQFF
TGTGCCAGCAGCGCCCTCCTCGCTAGCGGGGGATATGAGCAGTTCTTC
>15|NA|TRBJ1-1|large|TRBV4-3
CASSQDLGEGTEAFF
TGCGCCAGCAGCCAAGATCTTGGGGAGGGCACTGAAGCTTTCTTT
>15|NA|TRBJ1-2|NA|TRBV6-5
CASSRMAGSPGGYTF
TGTGCCAGCAGTCGAATGGCAGGCAGTCCGGGAGGCTACACCTTC
>15|NA|TRBJ2-7|once|TRBV7-2
CASSLGGTITYEQYF
TGTGCCAGCAGCTTAGGGGGGACCATTACCTACGAGCAGTACTTC
>13|NA|TRBJ2-5|NA|TRBV10-2
CASTFDRGETQYF
TGCGCCAGCACCTTCGATCGGGGGGAGACCCAGTACTTC
>14|TRBD1|TRBJ1-1|NA|TRBV19
CASSARQGNTEAFF
TGTGCCAGTAGTGCGCGACAGGGGAACACTGAAGCTTTCTTT
>13|NA|TRBJ2-7|NA|TRBV11-2
CASSLLKGGEQYF
TGTGCCAGCAGCTTATTAAAAGGGGGCGAGCAGTACTTC
>15|NA|TRBJ1-6|NA|TRBV27
CASRLDRSYNSPLHF
TGTGCCAGCAGGCTCGACAGATCCTATAATTCACCCCTCCACTTT
>13|NA|TRBJ1-6|few|TRBV6-4
CASIKKGGRALHF
TGTGCCAGCATCAAAAAGGGAGGAAGGGCCCTCCACTTT
>16|TRBD1|TRBJ1-5|once|TRBV4-1
CASSQDGGQGNQPQHF
TGCGCCAGCAGCCAAGATGGGGGACAGGGTAATCAGCCCCAGCATTTT
>15|NA|TRBJ2-7|NA|TRBV5-5
CASSLAWQNTYEQYF
TGTGCCAGCAGCTTGGCTTGGCAGAACACCTACGAGCAGTACTTC
>12|TRBD2|TRBJ2-1|NA|TRBV11-3
CASSSGRGEQFF
TGTGCCAGCAGCTCAGGGAGGGGTGAGCAGTTCTTC
>15|NA|TRBJ2-3|NA|TRBV2
CASSPMTASTDTQYF
TGTGCCAGCAGTCCAATGACAGCGAGCACAGATACGCAGTATTTT
>10|NA|TRBJ2-7|NA|TRBV12-3/TRBV12-4
CASASYEQYF
TGTGCCAGCGCCTCCTACGAGCAGTACTTC
>14|TRBD1|TRBJ1-5|few|TRBV19
CASSQGAADQPQHF
TGTGCCAGTTCCCAGGGGGCGGCGGATCAGCCCCAGCATTTT
>13|NA|TRBJ2-7|NA|TRBV19
CASSMSGTYEQYF
TGTGCCAGTAGTATGTCGGGAACCTACGAGCAGTACTTC
>18|TRBD2|TRBJ2-4|once|TRBV2
CASSPRLAGGLAKNIQYF
TGTGCCAGCAGTCCTAGACTAGCGGGGGGGCTAGCCAAAAACATTCAGTACTTC
>15|TRBD1|TRBJ2-7|few|TRBV19
CASSRSGTDSYEQYF
TGTGCCAGTAGTCGTTCGGGGACAGACTCCTACGAGCAGTACTTC
>16|TRBD1|TRBJ2-7|NA|TRBV4-3
CASSQEGPGGWYEQYF
TGCGCCAGCAGCCAAGAAGGACCAGGGGGATGGTACGAGCAGTACTTC
>16|TRBD1|TRBJ1-5|few|TRBV5-6
CASSWTTGDSNQPQHF
TGTGCCAGCAGCTGGACGACAGGGGATAGCAATCAGCCCCAGCATTTT
>16|TRBD2|TRBJ2-5|NA|TRBV11-2
CASSLTSGGPPETQYF
TGTGCCAGCAGCTTAACTAGCGGGGGGCCGCCAGAGACCCAGTACTTC
>13|NA|TRBJ1-5|few|TRBV27
CASSLRWEQPQHF
TGTGCCAGCAGTTTAAGATGGGAACAGCCCCAGCATTTT
>13|TRBD2|TRBJ2-5|few|TRBV24-1
CATSGGGGETQYF
TGTGCCACCAGTGGGGGGGGTGGAGAGACCCAGTACTTC
>14|NA|TRBJ1-3|NA|TRBV5-1
CASSFDGTGNTIYF
TGCGCCAGCAGCTTTGACGGGACAGGAAACACCATATATTTT
>18|TRBD1|TRBJ2-3|NA|TRBV3-1/TRBV3-2
CASSHGVDRDTSTDTQYF
TGTGCCAGCAGCCACGGCGTCGACAGGGACACTAGCACAGATACGCAGTATTTT
>12|NA|TRBJ2-7|NA|TRBV7-2
CASSSLGYEQYF
TGTGCCAGCAGCTCTCTTGGCTACGAGCAGTACTTC
>19|NA|TRBJ2-3|NA|TRBV19
CASSVGQGSKYTSTDTQYF
TGTGCCAGTAGTGTGGGTCAGGGGTCAAAGTACACTAGCACAGATACGCAGTATTTT
>14|TRBD1|TRBJ1-2|once|TRBV6-5
CASTQGTGGRGYTF
TGTGCCAGCACCCAAGGGACAGGGGGTCGTGGCTACACCTTC
>15|NA|TRBJ1-1|few|TRBV6-5
CASSFGQLKHTEAFF
TGTGCCAGCAGTTTCGGACAATTAAAACACACTGAAGCTTTCTTT
>14|TRBD2|TRBJ2-5|NA|TRBV5-4
CASSLLAGERTQYF
TGTGCCAGCAGCTTGTTAGCGGGGGAACGGACCCAGTACTTC
>15|NA|TRBJ1-3|NA|TRBV4-3
CASSQGAISGNTIYF
TGCGCCAGCAGCCAAGGGGCGATCTCTGGAAACACCATATATTTT
>16|TRBD1|TRBJ1-6|few|TRBV6-4
CASSEQGRVQNSPLHF
TGTGCCAGCAGTGAACAGGGGAGGGTTCAGAATTCACCCCTCCACTTT
>15|TRBD2|TRBJ2-5|NA|TRBV15
CATQRYKAGEETQYF
TGTGCCACCCAACGCTATAAAGCGGGGGAAGAGACCCAGTACTTC
>14|NA|TRBJ1-1|NA|TRBV5-1
CASSWGGGNTEAFF
TGCGCCAGCAGCTGGGGTGGGGGGAACACTGAAGCTTTCTTT
>15|TRBD2|TRBJ2-1|NA|TRBV5-8
CASSPGTSGYREQFF
TGTGCCAGCAGCCCCGGGACTAGCGGGTATAGAGAGCAGTTCTTC
>16|TRBD2|TRBJ2-5|NA|TRBV6-5
CASSYSSVAGAPAQYF
TGTGCCAGCAGTTACTCGTCGGTAGCGGGGGCCCCAGCCCAGTACTTC
>15|NA|TRBJ1-6|NA|TRBV3-1/TRBV3-2
CASSQERGWSSPLHF
TGTGCCAGCAGCCAAGAAAGGGGTTGGAGTTCACCCCTCCACTTT
>15|NA|TRBJ1-5|NA|TRBV6-2/TRBV6-3
CASSYSSRVNQPQHF
TGTGCCAGCAGTTACTCGTCCAGGGTCAATCAGCCCCAGCATTTT
>15|NA|TRBJ1-6|NA|TRBV7-6
CASSLGGHNNSPLHF
TGTGCCAGCAGCTTGGGGGGACACAATAATTCACCCCTCCACTTT
>15|NA|TRBJ2-4|few|TRBV5-1
CASSTFDREPNIQYF
TGCGCCAGCAGCACCTTTGACAGAGAGCCAAACATTCAGTACTTC
>14|TRBD1|TRBJ1-6|few|TRBV27
CASRGGDRNSPLHF
TGTGCCAGCAGGGGGGGGGACAGGAATTCACCCCTCCACTTT
>15|NA|TRBJ2-6|NA|TRBV19
CASKTTLSGANVLTF
TGTGCCAGTAAGACTACCCTGTCTGGGGCCAACGTCCTGACTTTC
>14|TRBD1|TRBJ1-2|NA|TRBV2
CASHDRGGNYGYTF
TGTGCCAGCCATGACAGGGGCGGCAACTATGGCTACACCTTC
>15|TRBD1|TRBJ1-6|large|TRBV6-5
CASSYVGTVERPLHF
TGTGCCAGCAGTTATGTTGGGACAGTAGAAAGGCCCCTCCACTTT
>14|NA|TRBJ1-5|few|TRBV6-5
CASSPSPRYLPQHF
TGTGCCAGCAGTCCATCCCCGAGGTACCTGCCCCAGCATTTT
>15|TRBD1|TRBJ1-6|few|TRBV7-2
CASSLLGTGWSPLHF
TGTGCCAGCAGCTTACTTGGGACAGGGTGGTCACCCCTCCACTTT
>16|TRBD1|TRBJ2-7|NA|TRBV6-5
CASSYSRTGDSYEQYF
TGTGCCAGCAGTTACTCGCGGACAGGGGACTCCTACGAGCAGTACTTC
>13|NA|TRBJ1-1|NA|TRBV7-3
CASSLQGSAEAFF
TGTGCCAGCAGCTTACAGGGGTCGGCTGAAGCTTTCTTT
>15|TRBD1|TRBJ1-2|NA|TRBV7-2
CASSPDRGQINGYTF
TGTGCCAGCAGCCCAGACAGGGGGCAGATTAATGGCTACACCTTC
>14|NA|TRBJ2-3|NA|TRBV10-3
CAISERAITDTQYF
TGTGCCATCAGTGAGCGGGCGATCACAGATACGCAGTATTTT